This TCR beta chain originates from a study of blood T cell repertoires in COVID-19. This CDR3 contains 12 residues. V was clipped by 1 base and J by 12 bases, with 8 bases between them. The V gene's germline CDR1 is SGHNT and CDR2 YYREEE (reference sequence). No more than 2 weeks before study entry, exposed participants had met a case of COVID-19. Clones were sequenced by immunoSEQ multiplex PCR, and TCRdb holds only the in-frame ones, with some missing. The sample includes about 250,000 clones, approximately 85% of them seen just once. Sequencing was carried out using PBMCs or T cells enriched from blood (not recorded which). The sequence came from a woman aged 45 to 65 who had been exposed to COVID-19. This rearrangement joins TRBV5-4 to TRBJ1-6; tentative D call: TRBD1 (5 bases). CDR3 sequence (DNA): TGTGCCAGCAGCTTGAGGGGTTTACCCCTCCACTTT. Protein sequence: CASSLRGLPLHF.